The sequence of this T cell receptor beta chain was determined in a study of control samples from healthy donors and cancer patients. The protocol was immunoSEQ multiplex PCR, while the TCRdb copy is restricted to in-frame clones and leaves out a portion. The sample lists a few hundred thousand clones, around 90% seen once, with approximately 6.3% in the top ten. A single count supports this clone. The length of the CDR3 is 15 residues. V was shortened by 4 bases and J by 2 bases, with 14 bases between the two germline ends. Per germline, CDR1 MGHRA and CDR2 YSYEKL. The V and J genes are TRBV4-1 and TRBJ1-2; unclear D gene. The source material was PBMCs. The clonotype comes from a man aged 35-49 years with head and neck cancer. As DNA, the CDR3 is TGCGCCAGCAGCCCGTACCTTAAGGAGAACTATGGCTACACCTTC. This codes for CASSPYLKENYGYTF.